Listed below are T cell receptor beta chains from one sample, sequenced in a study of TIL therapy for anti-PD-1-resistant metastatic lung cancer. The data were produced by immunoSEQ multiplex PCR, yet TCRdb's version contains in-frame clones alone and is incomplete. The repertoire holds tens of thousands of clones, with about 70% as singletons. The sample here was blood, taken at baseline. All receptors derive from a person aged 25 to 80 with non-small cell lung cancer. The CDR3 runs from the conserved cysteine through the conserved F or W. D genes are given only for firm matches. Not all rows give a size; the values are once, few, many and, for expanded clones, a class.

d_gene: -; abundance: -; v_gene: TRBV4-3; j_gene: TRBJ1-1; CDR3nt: TGCGCCAGCAGCCCCAGCCGGGGTCGCCAAGCTTTCTTT; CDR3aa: CASSPSRGRQAFF
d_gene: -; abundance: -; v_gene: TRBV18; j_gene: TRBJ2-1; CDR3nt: TGTGCCAGCTCTCACCGGGACCCAGTCGGCAATGAGCAGTTCTTC; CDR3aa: CASSHRDPVGNEQFF
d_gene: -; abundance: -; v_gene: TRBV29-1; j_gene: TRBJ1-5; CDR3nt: TGCAGCGTCATCCGCCCGGGTCAGCCCCAGCATTTT; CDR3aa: CSVIRPGQPQHF
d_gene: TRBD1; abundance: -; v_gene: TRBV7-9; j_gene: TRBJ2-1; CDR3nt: TGTGCCAGCAGCTTGCCGGGACAGGTAAACAATGAGCAGTTCTTC; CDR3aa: CASSLPGQVNNEQFF
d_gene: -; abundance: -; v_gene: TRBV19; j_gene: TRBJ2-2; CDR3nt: TGTGCCACCGTAAGCGGGCTTAACACCGGGGAGCTGTTTTTT; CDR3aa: CATVSGLNTGELFF
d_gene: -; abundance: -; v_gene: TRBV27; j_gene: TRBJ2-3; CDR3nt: TGTGCCAGCAGTTTTGGGGGGTCGGAGCAGTATTTT; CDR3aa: CASSFGGSEQYF
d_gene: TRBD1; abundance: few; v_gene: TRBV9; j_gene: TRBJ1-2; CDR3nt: TGTGCCAGCAGCGTAGGTGGACAGGGACCCCGCTACACCTTC; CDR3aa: CASSVGGQGPRYTF
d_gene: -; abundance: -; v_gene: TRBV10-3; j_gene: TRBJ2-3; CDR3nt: TGTGCCATCAGTGATGCTCGGGAGAGGGGCACAGATACGCAGTATTTT; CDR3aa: CAISDARERGTDTQYF
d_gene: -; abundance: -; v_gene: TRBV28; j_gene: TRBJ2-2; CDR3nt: TGTGCCAGCAGTCTTGAAGGAGTCAGCGGGGAGCTGTTTTTT; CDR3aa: CASSLEGVSGELFF
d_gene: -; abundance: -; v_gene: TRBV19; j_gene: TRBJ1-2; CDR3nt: TGTGCCAGTCGCGGTGGTAACTATGGCTACACCTTC; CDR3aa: CASRGGNYGYTF
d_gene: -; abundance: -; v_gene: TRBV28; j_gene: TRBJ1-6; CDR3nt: TGTGCCAGCAGTTTATGGGACGCCGATTCACCCCTCCACTTT; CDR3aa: CASSLWDADSPLHF
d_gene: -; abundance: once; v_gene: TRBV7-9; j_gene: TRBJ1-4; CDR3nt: TGTGCCAGCAGCGACACAGCGGGCAGGAAGATTGAAAAACTGTTTTTT; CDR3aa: CASSDTAGRKIEKLFF
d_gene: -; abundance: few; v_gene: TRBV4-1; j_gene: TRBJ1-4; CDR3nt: TGCGCCAGCAGCCAACGTTTCTCACAAACTAATGAAAAACTGTTTTTT; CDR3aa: CASSQRFSQTNEKLFF
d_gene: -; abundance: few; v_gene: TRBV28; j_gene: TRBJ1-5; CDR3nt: TGTGCCAGCAGTTTTGAGAATCAGCCCCAGCATTTT; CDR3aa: CASSFENQPQHF
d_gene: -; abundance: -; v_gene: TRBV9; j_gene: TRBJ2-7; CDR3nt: TGTGCCAGCACCCCAGCGGTTACTTCCTACGAGCAGTACTTC; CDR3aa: CASTPAVTSYEQYF
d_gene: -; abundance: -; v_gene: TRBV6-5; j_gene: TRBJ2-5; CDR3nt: TGTGCCACCCTCGGGACGGGGATCCAAGAGACCCAGTACTTC; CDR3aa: CATLGTGIQETQYF
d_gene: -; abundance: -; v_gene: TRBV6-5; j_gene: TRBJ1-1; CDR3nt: TGTGCCAGCAGTTACAGTTCGGGGAGGACTGAAGCTTTCTTT; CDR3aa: CASSYSSGRTEAFF
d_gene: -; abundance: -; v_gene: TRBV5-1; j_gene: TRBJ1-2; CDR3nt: TGCGCCAGCAGCTTGGACAGGAACCACTATGGCTACACCTTC; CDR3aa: CASSLDRNHYGYTF
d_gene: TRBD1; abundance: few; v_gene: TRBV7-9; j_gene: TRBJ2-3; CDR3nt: TGTGCCAGCAGCTCGGACAGGGGAGCAGATACGCAGTATTTT; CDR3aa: CASSSDRGADTQYF
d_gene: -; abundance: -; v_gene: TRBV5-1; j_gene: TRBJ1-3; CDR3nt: TGCGCCAGCAGCCTCCGGTTGGGGGCTGGAAACACCATATATTTT; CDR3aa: CASSLRLGAGNTIYF
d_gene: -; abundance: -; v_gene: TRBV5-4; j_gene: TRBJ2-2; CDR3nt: TGTGCCAGCAGCTCCCTAGGGGGAACCGGGGAGCTGTTTTTT; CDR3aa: CASSSLGGTGELFF
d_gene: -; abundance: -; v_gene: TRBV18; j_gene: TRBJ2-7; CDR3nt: TGTGCCAGCTCACTTGGTGGGGAAGGCTACGAGCAGTACTTC; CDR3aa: CASSLGGEGYEQYF
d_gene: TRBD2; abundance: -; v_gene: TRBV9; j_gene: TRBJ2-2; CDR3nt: TGTGCCAGCAGCGTAGGCGGGGGGGCCACCGGGGAGCTGTTTTTT; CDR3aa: CASSVGGGATGELFF
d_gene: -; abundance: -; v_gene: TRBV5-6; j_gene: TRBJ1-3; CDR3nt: TGTGCCAGCACCACCGTCCAGTTCCTCTCTGGAAACACCATATATTTT; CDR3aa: CASTTVQFLSGNTIYF